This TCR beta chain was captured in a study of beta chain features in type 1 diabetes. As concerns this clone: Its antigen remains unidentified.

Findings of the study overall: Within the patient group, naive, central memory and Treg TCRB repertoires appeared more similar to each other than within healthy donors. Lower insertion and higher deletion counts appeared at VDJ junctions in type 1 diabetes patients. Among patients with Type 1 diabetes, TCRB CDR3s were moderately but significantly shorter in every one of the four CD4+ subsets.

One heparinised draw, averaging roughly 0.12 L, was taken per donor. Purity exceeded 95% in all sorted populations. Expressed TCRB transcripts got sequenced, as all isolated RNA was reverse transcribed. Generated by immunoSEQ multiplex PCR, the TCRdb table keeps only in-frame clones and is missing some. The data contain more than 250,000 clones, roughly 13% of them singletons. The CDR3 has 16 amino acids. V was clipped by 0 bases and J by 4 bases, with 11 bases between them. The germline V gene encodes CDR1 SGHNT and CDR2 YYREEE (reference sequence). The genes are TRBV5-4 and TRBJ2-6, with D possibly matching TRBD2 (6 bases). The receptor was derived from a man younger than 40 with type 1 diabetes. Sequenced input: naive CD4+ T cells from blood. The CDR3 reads CASSLGGVRGANVLTF. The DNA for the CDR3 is TGTGCCAGCAGCTTGGGGGGGGTTCGCGGGGCCAACGTCCTGACTTTC.